A single sample gave rise to the 20 T cell receptor beta chains below, sequenced in a study of beta chain features in type 1 diabetes. TCRB transcripts that were expressed got sequenced, as all of the isolated RNA had been reverse transcribed. Only in-frame clones appear in the TCRdb table, and some are missing; sequencing was by immunoSEQ multiplex PCR. The data contain fewer than 350,000 clones, 8% of them seen just once; the ten biggest clones take up under 1.3%. Sequencing used central memory CD4+ T cells from blood. The receptors originated from a woman younger than 35 in good health.

This clone was observed many times. The chain uses TRBV7-9 and TRBJ1-4; D is unclear. This CDR3 is built from 15 residues. V was trimmed by 5 bases and J by 7 bases, leaving 17 bases between them. Germline V gene lookup returns CDR1 SEHNR and CDR2 FQNEAQ (reference sequence). This chain's CDR3 is CASSVTRKGGEKLFF. CDR3 in DNA: TGTGCCAGCAGCGTCACACGAAAAGGCGGTGAAAAACTGTTTTTT.

This clone was recorded many times. This chain links TRBV7-2 with TRBJ1-2; no definite D call. Trimming removed 0 bases from V and 6 bases from J, with 8 bases in between. The CDR3 has 13 residues. Per the germline V gene, CDR1 is SGHTA and CDR2 is FQGNSA. The CDR3 loop is CASSLAGLHGYTF. The CDR3, as DNA: TGTGCCAGCAGCTTAGCGGGGTTGCATGGCTACACCTTC.

This clone was seen a few times. The V and J genes are TRBV6-5 and TRBJ1-2; 8 nucleotides line up with TRBD1. CDR1 MNHEY and CDR2 SVGAGI come from the germline V gene. This CDR3 region has 12 residues. J was trimmed by 7 bases and V by 8 bases; bases with no gene match: 6. The CDR3 region is CASLGQGGGYTF. CDR3 in DNA: TGTGCCAGCCTCGGACAGGGTGGTGGCTACACCTTC.

This clone was counted only a few times. The genes are TRBV7-2 and TRBJ1-2; D uncertain. The CDR3 is 12 residues long. V shed 5 bases and J shed 5 bases, with 9 bases lying between them. Germline CDR1 SGHTA, CDR2 FQGNSA. The CDR3 region is CASSPGPYGYTF. In nucleotides, the CDR3 is TGTGCCAGCAGCCCCGGGCCTTATGGCTACACCTTC.

This clone was detected only a few times. At the DNA level, this CDR3 is encoded by other sequences in the same sample as well. The genes are TRBV15 and TRBJ2-1, with unresolved D. Trimming cost V 3 bases and J 0 bases, with 9 bases left between them. The CDR3 extends over 15 amino acids. Germline-derived CDR1 and CDR2 are LNHNV and YYDKDF (reference sequence). In DNA, the CDR3 is TGTGCCACCAGCAGCGGGCGCCGCTCCTACAATGAGCAGTTCTTC. Its protein is CATSSGRRSYNEQFF. The entire variable domain, with the rest obtained from reference TRBV15 and TRBJ2-1, is as follows: DAMVIQNPRYQVTQFGKPVTLSCSQTLNHNVMYWYQQKSSQAPKLLFHYYDKDFNNEADTPDNFQSRRPNTSFCFLDIRSPGLGDTAMYLCATSSGRRSYNEQFFGPGTRLTVL.

V and J are TRBV6-5 and TRBJ1-5; perhaps TRBD1 as D (5 bases). Trimming removed 0 bases from V and 7 bases from J, with 13 bases in between. The CDR3 is 15 amino acids. The germline V gene encodes CDR1 MNHEY and CDR2 SVGAGI. CDR3 in DNA: TGTGCCAGCAGTTACTCGATTCAGGGCGGGCAGCCCCAGCATTTT. This encodes CASSYSIQGGQPQHF.

This clone was seen many times. This chain links TRBV7-9 with TRBJ1-1; 9 nucleotides align to TRBD1. There are 15 residues in the CDR3. Germline CDR1 is SEHNR and CDR2 is FQNEAQ (reference sequence). The J segment lost 1 base and the V segment lost 2 bases, leaving 2 bases of the junction unmatched. The CDR3 protein is CASSLTGQGNTEAFF. CDR3 DNA: TGTGCCAGCAGCTTAACGGGACAGGGGAACACTGAAGCTTTCTTT.

The CDR3 sequence is CASSQGGGRTYGYTF. The CDR3 DNA sequence: TGCGCCAGCAGCCAAGGTGGGGGGCGGACTTACGGCTACACCTTC. V gene TRBV4-1 combines with J gene TRBJ1-2, with D perhaps matching TRBD1 (6 bases). Per germline, CDR1 MGHRA and CDR2 YSYEKL. Trimming removed 1 base from V and 8 bases from J, with 17 bases in between. The CDR3 spans 15 residues.

The chain combines TRBV6-5 with TRBJ1-1; no clear D gene. Trimming pared 8 bases from V and 0 bases from J, leaving 13 bases between. Germline CDR1 reads MNHEY; CDR2 reads SVGAGI. This CDR3 is built from 14 residues. As DNA, the CDR3 is TGTGCCAGCCACTTCGGGGTTTTGAACACTGAAGCTTTCTTT. Translating it yields CASHFGVLNTEAFF.

This clone was counted between two and nine times. The chain is built from TRBV2 and TRBJ2-6; tentatively, D is TRBD1 or TRBD2 (5 bases each). The CDR3 has 15 amino acids. Trimming stripped 4 bases from V and 2 bases from J, with 9 bases between. Germline CDR1 is SNHLY and CDR2 is FYNNEI. CDR3 residues: CASSGQGAGANVLTF. The CDR3 DNA reads TGTGCCAGCAGTGGGCAGGGAGCTGGGGCCAACGTCCTGACTTTC. Full variable domain (remainder filled in from reference TRBV2 and TRBJ2-6): EPEVTQTPSHQVTQMGQEVILRCVPISNHLYFYWYRQILGQKVEFLVSFYNNEISEKSEIFDDQFSVERPDGSNFTLKIRSTKLEDSAMYFCASSGQGAGANVLTFGAGSRLTVL.

Points on this clone: A much larger clone lies one base from this, so it may be a read error. V is TRBV7-8 and J is TRBJ2-3, with TRBD1 identical over 11 bases. Germline V gives CDR1 SGHVS, CDR2 FQNEAQ. The CDR3 sequence is 15 residues long. With 5 bases clipped from V and 2 bases from J, the junction kept 3 bases outside the gene matches. CDR3 loop: CASSTDRGLTDTQYF. The CDR3 DNA reads as TGTGCCAGCAGCACGGACAGGGGGCTCACAGATACGCAGTATTTT.

This sequence joins TRBV7-3 and TRBJ2-1; a possible D gene is TRBD2 (5 bases). V was cut by 5 bases and J by 7 bases, with 9 bases left in between. The germline gives CDR1 SGHTA, CDR2 FQGTGA. The CDR3 is 12 amino acids. CDR3 sequence reads: CASSEDWNEQFF. CDR3 nucleotide sequence: TGTGCCAGCAGCGAGGACTGGAATGAGCAGTTCTTC. Based on the CDR3 plus reference TRBV7-3 and TRBJ2-1, the full variable domain is GAGVSQTPSNKVTEKGKYVELRCDPISGHTALYWYRQSLGQGPEFLIYFQGTGAADDSGLPNDRFFAVRPEGSVSTLKIQRTERGDSAVYLCASSEDWNEQFFGPGTRLTVL.

The J gene is TRBJ2-2, the V gene TRBV7-9; TRBD2 matches 10 bases. The CDR3 extends over 19 amino acids. V dropped 2 bases and J dropped 3; count of bases not matched to a gene: 12. Per the germline V gene, CDR1 is SEHNR and CDR2 is FQNEAQ (reference sequence). CDR3 nucleotide sequence: TGTGCCAGCAGCTTACCTAGCGGGAGTGTCATTAGTGACACCGGGGAGCTGTTTTTT. Amino acids: CASSLPSGSVISDTGELFF.

This clone appeared a few times. This chain uses TRBV18 with TRBJ1-1; D is undetermined. Trimming took 4 bases from V and 0 from J, leaving 9 bases between them. Germline V gene sequence: CDR1 KGHSH, CDR2 LQKENI. The CDR3 loop spans 14 amino acids. CDR3 nucleotide sequence: TGTGCCAGCTCACTCAGATATATGAACACTGAAGCTTTCTTT. Translation gives CASSLRYMNTEAFF.

CDR3 coding DNA: TGCGCCAGCACCCGGGGAGAACGGATCTCTGGGGCCAACGTCCTGACTTTC. This codes for CASTRGERISGANVLTF. The V call is TRBV4-1, the J call TRBJ2-6; D might be TRBD2 (5 bases). Looked up from germline, CDR1 is MGHRA and CDR2 is YSYEKL. The CDR3 runs to 17 residues. The V end lost 7 bases, the J end lost 0 bases, and 16 bases lay between the germline ends.

V and J are TRBV12-5 and TRBJ2-5; 7 bases agree with TRBD2. V lost 7 bases to trimming and J lost 4 bases; unmatched junction nucleotides: 6. The CDR3 is made up of 13 amino acids. Germline CDR1 is LGHNT and CDR2 is FRNRAP. The CDR3 region is CASVYTGGETQYF. DNA of the CDR3: TGTGCTAGTGTGTATACGGGGGGAGAGACCCAGTACTTC. Looking up the rest from reference TRBV12-5 and TRBJ2-5 gives the full variable domain: DARVTQTPRHKVTEMGQEVTMRCQPILGHNTVFWYRQTMMQGLELLAYFRNRAPLDDSGMPKDRFSAEMPDATLATLKIQPSEPRDSAVYFCASVYTGGETQYFGPGTRLLVL.

The chain links TRBV9 to TRBJ2-5, with 9 bases identical to TRBD2. Germline trimming cut 0 bases from V and 4 bases from J; bases unmatched to any gene: 4. Germline CDR1 is SGDLS and CDR2 is YYNGEE. The CDR3 runs 15 residues. The CDR3 sequence is CASSVGSAGGETQYF. Written as DNA, the CDR3 is TGTGCCAGCAGCGTAGGATCAGCGGGAGGAGAGACCCAGTACTTC.

This clone came up a few times. V usage is TRBV13 and J usage is TRBJ1-4, with 9 bases fitting TRBD1. The germline V gene encodes CDR1 PRHDT and CDR2 FYEKMQ (reference sequence). There are 16 residues in the CDR3. The V segment lost 2 bases and the J segment 8 bases; nucleotides outside the gene matches: 9. The CDR3 here is CASSLRDRDLEEKLFF. The CDR3 DNA sequence: TGTGCCAGCAGCTTAAGGGACAGGGACCTGGAGGAAAAACTGTTTTTT. Filled out from reference TRBV13 and TRBJ1-4, the complete variable domain reads AAGVIQSPRHLIKEKRETATLKCYPIPRHDTVYWYQQGPGQDPQFLISFYEKMQSDKGSIPDRFSAQQFSDYHSELNMSSLELGDSALYFCASSLRDRDLEEKLFFGSGTQLSVL.

The V and J genes are TRBV18 and TRBJ2-5; D is uncertain. CDR1 and CDR2 (germline): KGHSH, LQKENI. CDR3 length: 15 residues. Trimming shortened V by 0 bases and J by 5 bases, and 13 bases separated the two germline ends. For the CDR3, the DNA is TGTGCCAGCTCACCACCGGGCAGGAGTTCGGAGACCCAGTACTTC. This translates into CASSPPGRSSETQYF.

This chain uses TRBV6-5 with TRBJ2-5; 9 nucleotides match TRBD1. V was pared by 6 bases and J by 1 base, with 6 bases of the junction left unmatched. This CDR3 comprises 15 residues. Germline V gives CDR1 MNHEY, CDR2 SVGAGI. The CDR3 loop reads CASSVLGQGQETQYF. The CDR3 nucleotides are TGTGCCAGCAGCGTTCTGGGACAGGGCCAAGAGACCCAGTACTTC.